The sequence of this TCR beta chain was determined in a study of shared clonotypes between healthy human individuals. Study details: A few men and a couple of women, aged 18 to 49, were donors.

Trimming removed 1 base from V and 0 bases from J, with 15 bases in between. Germline values: CDR1 SGHAT, CDR2 FQNNGV. The CDR3 covers 17 residues. The naive CD8 subset, CD45RO-negative cells positively selected for CCR7, excluded terminally differentiated effector memory CD45RA+ cells. Only Caucasian adults living in Nashville, Tennessee made up the donor group. For every subset, genomic DNA was evenly distributed across several immunoSEQ plates. Sorted-subset replicate PCR reactions were performed with about 190 ng DNA, corresponding to roughly 31,000 T cell genomes. Only in-frame clones appear in the TCRdb table, and some are missing; sequencing was by immunoSEQ multiplex PCR. This table has more than 2 million clones, just under 95% appearing once.

The receptor comes from a man younger than 35 in good health. Some clones in this sample may be carry-over from other donors' samples. J is TRBJ1-2 and V is TRBV11-2; D is undetermined. Sequenced input: naive CD8+ T cells from PBMCs. CDR3 region: CASSLVGFSPANYGYTF. The CDR3 coding sequence is TGTGCCAGCAGCTTAGTGGGGTTCAGCCCAGCTAACTATGGCTACACCTTC.